This T cell receptor (beta chain) stems from a study of identical twins listed by TCRdb under 2016. With regard to the full study: TCR alpha and beta repertoires from monozygotic twins, unrelated adults of various ages and cord blood were deep-sequenced to test whether fetal clonotypes persist. Replicate twin experiments were performed at different times using different library preparation protocols to rule out contamination. General findings and caveats noted by the study authors: Fewer insertions were carried by abundant cord blood beta clonotypes, a similar but weaker trend appeared in young adult naive repertoires, and no such trend appeared in memory repertoires. The excess sharing between twins in beta out-of-frame sequences was weaker because fewer shared sequences reduced the signal-to-noise ratio. Invariant T cells such as MAIT and iNKT could partly confound zero-insertion analyses, although diverse VJ usage argued against such confounding for most clonotypes. Out-of-frame TCR alpha sharing in monozygotic twins was systematically underestimated by recombination models, whereas sharing between unrelated individuals was in agreement with the recombination models. Out-of-frame TCR alpha sequences shared between twins showed an excess of low generation-probability sequences compared with coincidental sharing between unrelated individuals. Because the same donors could not be followed over many years, conclusions were based on cross-sectional statistical analysis.

Every donor was a healthy Caucasian. Three pairs of female monozygotic twins, all aged roughly 18 to 29 years, were included in the twin cohort. Positive isolation kits from Invitrogen were used to isolate CD4+ and CD8+ T cell populations. The method behind the library was 5' RACE. The sample was run on an Illumina HiSeq 2000. Template switching added a universal primer binding site, and the final cDNA carried a unique molecular identifier that allowed TCR cDNA molecules to be counted accurately. Specific primers in the conserved constant-segment region were used to synthesize first-strand cDNA for TCR alpha and beta chains. Each cDNA library was double barcoded, with a SMART-Mk sample barcode plus Illumina barcodes, to control for contamination. Two successive PCR steps introduced TruSeq adapter sequences along with Illumina sample barcodes. TCR alpha and beta cDNA libraries were sequenced on the Illumina HiSeq platform with custom primers. Per the source publication's procedure: Raw reads were processed with MiGEC to extract unique molecular identifiers, and MiXCR was used to determine CDR3 positions. Recombination models were inferred per individual with the repgenHMM and IGoR tools using an EM algorithm. The tcR package in R was used for shared clonotype analysis, with sharing normalized by the product of cloneset sizes. To study raw recombination free of thymic and clonal selection effects, out-of-frame nonproductive sequences were analyzed. TCRdb applied fastp at Q25 and MiXCR to the public reads, then kept only in-frame beta chains. Each entry is one CDR3 protein sequence, shown with its most common DNA and genes. It is TCRdb's table, rather than the study itself, that gives the V and J calls and clone size. This sample lists a few hundred thousand distinct CDR3 sequences; roughly 26% were detected once. The ten largest clones capture 2.9% of the sample.

The CDR3 starts with the cysteine, ends with the phenylalanine, and has 14 residues. The read is trimmed to its CDR3 DNA, 42 bases read in frame from base 1. The junction shows trimming of 8 bases on V and 2 bases on J, and the gene matches do not reach 6 bases of it. The CDR1 and CDR2 encoded by the germline V gene (reference sequence) are LNHDA and SQIVND. As concerns this clonotype: Its antigen is unknown. Base-call qualities are not available, and no considerably larger clone is one nucleotide away.

The sample was also linked to a second study, of T cells expressing NK-cell markers. Taken from the second paper: TCR beta-chain repertoires were profiled in sorted CD3+CD56+NKG2C+, CD3+CD56+NKG2C- and CD3+CD56-NKG2C+ T-cell subsets from roughly eight donors. Of the eight sequenced donors, seven were found to be HCMV-seropositive and one was found to be HCMV-seronegative. To restrict sorting to alphabetaTCR-expressing T cells, an anti-gammadeltaTCR antibody was added in several experiments. In a handful of donors, the dominant CD3+CD56+NKG2C+ clonotypes were among the top 10 CD8+ clonotypes and accounted for about 1.0-7.5% of CD8+ T cells. Those dominant clonotypes were again the most abundant among CD3+CD56-NKG2C+ cells in a handful of donors, at about 28.3-60.1%. Whether the expanded NKG2C-expressing T cell clones were specific for HCMV antigens was left unclear. The study sequenced eight donors, all healthy volunteers chosen at random: three men and five women. A commercial ELISA kit detecting HCMV-specific IgG in serum was used to determine HCMV serostatus. Reads were demultiplexed and grouped by UMI with MIGEC, and clonotypes were assembled and quantified with MiTCR. Only TCR cDNA sequences supported by at least two reads were kept to exclude erroneous sequences. The tcR package was used for downstream repertoire analysis, and clonotypes were matched across fractions by CDR3 nucleotide sequence plus V segment. VDJmatch was used to annotate antigen specificity against VDJdb, with one amino acid substitution in CDR3 allowed.

Sequencing input: CD4+ T cells sorted from blood. The chain employs TRBV19 and TRBJ1-2, with 9 junctional bases fitting TRBD1. The sequence was collected from a woman younger than 35 in good health. The CDR3 region has the sequence CASRTGEGNYGYTF. The DNA is TGTGCCAGTCGGACAGGGGAGGGGAACTATGGCTACACCTTC.